These T cell receptor beta chains were read from a single sample in a study of beta chain features in type 1 diabetes. Assay: immunoSEQ multiplex PCR; the TCRdb copy retains only in-frame clones and omits some. The table records around 290,000 clones, under 8.5% of them present only once. Input material: central memory CD4+ T cells from blood. The receptors originated from a woman between 18 and 29 years old in good health. The CDR3 runs from the conserved cysteine through the conserved F or W. D genes are given only for firm matches. Clone size, where shown, is once, few, many, or a class for clones that have expanded.

>TRBJ2-5|-|many|TRBV28
CASSFVETQYF
TGTGCCAGCAGTTTCGTAGAGACCCAGTACTTC
>TRBJ1-2|-|-|TRBV29-1
CSVGGTYYGYTF
TGCAGCGTTGGTGGGACGTACTATGGCTACACCTTC
>TRBJ2-5|TRBD1|few|TRBV29-1
CSGDRGPGETQYF
TGCAGCGGGGACAGGGGGCCGGGAGAGACCCAGTACTTC
>TRBJ1-2|TRBD1|-|TRBV7-8
CASSGTGRDGYTF
TGTGCCAGCAGCGGGACAGGGAGGGATGGCTACACCTTC
>TRBJ1-5|-|-|TRBV27
CASRPRQGNNQPQHF
TGTGCCAGCAGGCCGAGGCAGGGCAACAATCAGCCCCAGCATTTT
>TRBJ1-2|-|-|TRBV29-1
CSVVWGNYGYTF
TGCAGCGTTGTTTGGGGTAACTATGGCTACACCTTC
>TRBJ1-1|-|many|TRBV2
CASSQTVNTEAFF
TGTGCCAGCAGTCAGACTGTGAACACTGAAGCTTTCTTT
>TRBJ2-1|TRBD2|-|TRBV7-9
CASSLSGTSGGGGKQFF
TGTGCCAGCAGCTTATCCGGGACTAGCGGCGGCGGAGGTAAGCAGTTCTTC
>TRBJ2-1|-|many|TRBV7-7
CASSLAKASEQFF
TGTGCCAGCAGCTTAGCGAAAGCTTCTGAGCAGTTCTTC
>TRBJ2-5|-|-|TRBV6-1
CASSVLGGPKRETQYF
TGTGCCAGCAGTGTCCTCGGAGGCCCCAAAAGAGAGACCCAGTACTTC
>TRBJ2-6|-|many|TRBV4-2
CASSQDPSGANVLTF
TGTGCCAGCAGCCAAGACCCATCTGGGGCCAACGTCCTGACTTTC
>TRBJ2-5|-|-|TRBV2
CASKYRALETQYF
TGTGCCAGCAAATACAGGGCGCTTGAGACCCAGTACTTC
>TRBJ1-5|-|-|TRBV2
CASTGGGARGQPQHF
TGTGCCAGCACCGGGGGAGGGGCCCGGGGTCAGCCCCAGCATTTT
>TRBJ1-3|TRBD1|many|TRBV11-3
CASSPPGRGPGNTIYF
TGTGCCAGCAGCCCCCCAGGGAGGGGGCCTGGAAACACCATATATTTT
>TRBJ1-1|-|-|TRBV9
CASSVEGQTNTEAFF
TGTGCCAGCAGCGTAGAAGGTCAGACGAACACTGAAGCTTTCTTT
>TRBJ2-7|TRBD2|-|TRBV7-2
CASSLVIFLTGGPGYEQYF
TGTGCCAGCAGCTTAGTTATCTTTTTAACGGGAGGGCCGGGGTACGAGCAGTACTTC
>TRBJ1-2|-|-|TRBV28
CASTATGREGYTF
TGTGCCAGCACTGCGACGGGTAGGGAGGGCTACACCTTC
>TRBJ2-1|TRBD2|few|TRBV4-3
CASSPVPGLAGALTEQFF
TGCGCCAGCAGCCCCGTCCCGGGACTAGCGGGGGCCCTTACTGAGCAGTTCTTC
>TRBJ2-7|-|few|TRBV18
CASSPGDSSYEQYF
TGTGCCAGCTCACCCGGGGATAGCTCCTACGAGCAGTACTTC
>TRBJ1-1|-|-|TRBV5-1
CASSFNHLGGTEAFF
TGCGCCAGCAGCTTCAATCACCTCGGAGGCACTGAAGCTTTCTTT
>TRBJ1-3|-|-|TRBV27
CAGRCVFAASGNTIYF
TGTGCAGGGCGTTGCGTCTTCGCCGCCTCTGGAAACACCATATATTTT
>TRBJ2-3|-|-|TRBV9
CASSWRESTDTQYF
TGTGCCAGCAGCTGGCGGGAAAGCACAGATACGCAGTATTTT
>TRBJ1-5|-|few|TRBV11-2
CASSFGRGRNQPQHF
TGTGCCAGCAGCTTCGGCCGGGGCCGGAATCAGCCCCAGCATTTT
>TRBJ2-3|-|few|TRBV7-9
CASSWGEGTDTQYF
TGTGCCAGCAGCTGGGGGGAAGGCACAGATACGCAGTATTTT
>TRBJ1-4|-|few|TRBV29-1
CSVEVRSNEKLFF
TGCAGCGTTGAAGTTCGGTCTAATGAAAAACTGTTTTTT
>TRBJ2-2|-|-|TRBV5-1
CASSLRATANTGELFF
TGCGCCAGCAGCTTGAGGGCGACGGCGAACACCGGGGAGCTGTTTTTT
>TRBJ1-1|-|-|TRBV27
CASIGRGITEAFF
TGTGCCAGCATCGGCAGGGGCATCACTGAAGCTTTCTTT
>TRBJ2-7|-|-|TRBV5-6
CASSSRDFDSYEQYF
TGTGCCAGCAGTTCAAGGGACTTCGACTCCTACGAGCAGTACTTC
>TRBJ2-7|TRBD1|-|TRBV7-2
CASSTGQGGSYEQYF
TGTGCCAGCAGCACCGGACAGGGTGGTTCCTACGAGCAGTACTTC
>TRBJ2-3|-|few|TRBV5-1
CASSLGTQGDTQYF
TGCGCCAGCAGCCTCGGGACGCAAGGGGATACGCAGTATTTT
>TRBJ1-5|-|many|TRBV29-1
CSVSKGTANQPQHF
TGCAGCGTTAGTAAGGGGACGGCAAATCAGCCCCAGCATTTT
>TRBJ1-2|TRBD1|few|TRBV7-2
CASSLPAGTGDYGYTF
TGTGCCAGCAGCTTACCAGCCGGGACAGGGGACTATGGCTACACCTTC
>TRBJ2-1|-|-|TRBV11-3
CASSLGLSTYNEQFF
TGTGCCAGCAGCTTGGGGCTTTCCACCTACAATGAGCAGTTCTTC
>TRBJ2-1|-|few|TRBV9
CASSVARGAEEQFF
TGTGCCAGCAGCGTAGCGAGGGGGGCAGAGGAGCAGTTCTTC
>TRBJ2-7|-|few|TRBV19
CASSTPRRGQRMSYEQYF
TGTGCCAGTAGTACGCCCCGGAGGGGACAGCGAATGTCCTACGAGCAGTACTTC
>TRBJ2-1|TRBD2|-|TRBV7-2
CASSSEGLPYNEQFF
TGTGCCAGCAGCTCCGAGGGACTACCCTACAATGAGCAGTTCTTC
>TRBJ2-3|-|-|TRBV4-2
CASSQESLVLVTQYF
TGTGCCAGCAGCCAAGAGTCCCTGGTTCTCGTTACGCAGTATTTT
>TRBJ2-3|TRBD2|few|TRBV5-1
CASSQDVAGGKDTQYF
TGCGCCAGCAGCCAAGATGTGGCGGGAGGGAAAGATACGCAGTATTTT
>TRBJ2-6|-|-|TRBV18
CASSPKPQGSLSGANVLTF
TGTGCCAGCTCACCTAAACCGCAGGGCTCCCTCTCTGGGGCCAACGTCCTGACTTTC
>TRBJ2-5|-|few|TRBV7-7
CASSLSSGGLETQYF
TGTGCCAGCAGCTTATCCAGCGGAGGCCTGGAGACCCAGTACTTC
>TRBJ2-7|-|-|TRBV6-5
CASRTFVGTYEQYF
TGTGCCAGCAGGACCTTTGTGGGAACCTACGAGCAGTACTTC
>TRBJ2-2|TRBD1|few|TRBV7-3
CASGEPGGKAGELFF
TGTGCCAGCGGCGAGCCAGGGGGCAAAGCCGGGGAGCTGTTTTTT
>TRBJ1-5|-|few|TRBV7-9
CASSLGGASHQPQHF
TGTGCCAGCAGCTTAGGAGGGGCTTCCCATCAGCCCCAGCATTTT
>TRBJ2-2|-|-|TRBV2
CASSSPTTYTGELFF
TGTGCCAGCAGCTCCCCGACTACCTACACCGGGGAGCTGTTTTTT
>TRBJ2-5|TRBD1|few|TRBV11-2
CASSLDRGETQYF
TGTGCCAGCAGCTTAGACAGGGGGGAGACCCAGTACTTC
>TRBJ2-1|-|few|TRBV29-1
CSVEDTRAYNEQFF
TGCAGCGTTGAAGATACCAGGGCTTACAATGAGCAGTTCTTC
>TRBJ2-1|-|-|TRBV7-2
CASTRDAGSHEQFF
TGTGCCAGCACCCGGGACGCAGGATCCCATGAGCAGTTCTTC
>TRBJ2-5|-|few|TRBV6-5
CASSYSLLGETQYF
TGTGCCAGCAGTTACTCACTTTTGGGGGAGACCCAGTACTTC
>TRBJ2-3|TRBD1|-|TRBV5-1
CASSWGQGGFPDTQYF
TGCGCCAGCAGCTGGGGACAGGGGGGTTTCCCAGATACGCAGTATTTT
>TRBJ2-5|-|few|TRBV6-5
CASSPTGQETQYF
TGTGCCAGCAGTCCAACAGGGCAAGAGACCCAGTACTTC